This T cell receptor beta chain was identified in a study of regulatory T cells in long-lasting Graves disease (TCRdb year 2021). Background on the whole study: Antithyroid drugs had been taken for less than 3 months by newly diagnosed Graves' disease patients. Patients with persistent Graves' disease were compared with patients with newly diagnosed Graves' disease using TCR sequencing and RNA sequencing of peripheral blood. The study was conducted in China and was registered as a clinical trial. A total of some 33 samples were covered by TCR sequencing, comprising some 13 persistent and about 20 newly diagnosed Graves' disease patients. The paper's findings and limits, for the study overall: The authors noted that the small sample size was a limitation that may lower accuracy. Persistent disease showed preferential use of TRBV28, TRBJ1-2 and TRBJ2-5, whereas newly diagnosed disease favored TRBV20-1 and TRBJ2-1. Peripheral blood alone was examined, since thyroid tissue, which constituted the primary lesion, could not be accessed. Only the TCR beta chain was sequenced and analyzed. Compared with newly diagnosed patients, persistent Graves' disease patients had lower TCR Shannon entropy and fewer highly expanded clones, which suggests clonal expansion. Patients with persistent disease shared more public clonotypes (fewer than 3,000) than newly diagnosed patients did (about 970).

The library came from multiplex PCR. Instrument on record: Illumina HiSeq 4000. CDR3 regions were amplified by Arm-PCR with iRepertoire HTBI primers to construct TCR beta libraries. Before sequencing, the PCR products went through gel purification. Concerning the study's data processing: Gene usage analysis of CDR3 amino acid clonotypes relied on the 60 or so TRBV and 13 to 15 TRBJ segments identified across samples. Filtered high-quality paired reads were merged into contigs using COPE and FqMerger. BLAST was used to align contigs to the IMGT TRBV, TRBD and TRBJ reference genes, and CDR3 was defined following IMGT. Highly expanded clones were defined as clonotypes with a frequency above 0.1%. Shannon entropy served as the measure of repertoire diversity, while the Gini coefficient captured V-J evenness. A clonotype was considered public if more than one individual shared it. TCRdb handled the public reads itself, with Q25 trimming in fastp and clone calling in MiXCR, and kept productive beta chains. Each CDR3 protein appears once, grouped with its most common genes and DNA. The V and J calls shown here were made by TCRdb, not taken from the authors' results. Recorded for this sample are around 420,000 distinct CDR3 sequences; 15% to 18% of them occurred a single time. The ten largest make up 22% of the sample.

In light of the paper, this sample's time point label describes: newly diagnosed GD, antithyroid drugs for less than 3 months. For both TCR sequencing and RNA sequencing, RNA was extracted from PBMCs in TRIzol. Graves' disease was diagnosed according to American Thyroid Association guidelines. Recruitment of patients was carried out at an endocrinology department in Xi'an, China. From each patient, about 9.7 milliliters of peripheral blood was collected into an EDTA anticoagulant tube. Ficoll Paque Plus density gradient separation was used to isolate PBMCs, and no further T cell sorting was done. An Agilent 2100 Bioanalyzer and agarose gel were used to assess RNA quality, and a NanoDrop 2000 was used to measure RNA concentration. This clonotype has at least ten counts. Its antigen is currently not known. No much larger clone exists at a distance of one base, and base qualities are not known. The junction shows trimming of 1 base on V and 4 bases on J, plus 2 bases between the germline ends. The CDR3 goes from the cysteine to the phenylalanine over 11 residues. Only the CDR3 region is kept as DNA, spanning 33 bases read in frame from base 1. Reading the germline V gene (reference sequence) gives CDR1 LNHNV and CDR2 YYDKDF.

This clonotype originated in a female donor with Graves disease. Sequencing used peripheral blood mononuclear cells (PBMCs), obtained at new diagnosis, from a patient treated with antithyroid drugs. The sequence links TRBV15 to TRBJ2-7; confidence is insufficient to name the D gene. Here the CDR3 is given as CATSRGYEQYF. Here is the DNA: TGTGCCACCAGCAGAGGATACGAGCAGTACTTC.